This TCR beta chain was documented in a study of CD8 T cells in ankylosing spondylitis. The study's findings and limits: Clones linked to the disease showed a CD8+ phenotype. They occurred at relatively low frequencies in peripheral blood. In synovial fluid and blood from reactive arthritis, some motif variants were previously reported. Characteristic, it appeared, of ankylosing spondylitis blood was a TCR beta motif of 7 or 8 highly homologous variants. Clones tied to disease were said to be significantly enriched in matched ankylosing spondylitis synovial fluid.

At least ten counts were recorded for this clonotype. Its antigen is unknown. The TCR beta libraries were generated through quantitative 5'-RACE incorporating molecular barcodes. TCRdb itself ran the 5' RACE reads through MiXCR, one entry per CDR3 protein. The sample comprises about 220,000 distinct CDR3 sequences, 7% to 8% of which are singletons, and about 14% rests with the top ten. V trimming: 4 bases; J trimming: 4 bases; junction bases outside the gene matches: 4. There are 15 residues in the CDR3. The chain uses TRBV12-3 or TRBV12-4 and TRBJ2-1, with TRBD2 matching 10 bases. This sequence originates from a male donor with ankylosing spondylitis. Sequenced input: blood, either unsorted or a sorted T cell fraction (not recorded which). CDR3 sequence: CASSYTSGKYNEQFF. For the CDR3, the DNA is TGTGCCAGCAGTTACACTAGCGGGAAATACAATGAGCAGTTCTTC.